Sequencing of this T cell receptor (beta chain) was carried out in a study of blood T cell repertoires in COVID-19. Overall study: Symptom resolution, clearance, or two negative PCRs marked the recovered donors of Cohort 3. Samples of COVID-19 (acute and convalescent) were obtained from the United States, Italy and Spain.

CDR1 is SGHRS and CDR2 is YFSETQ in the germline V gene. Trimming cost V 4 bases and J 5 bases; bases outside gene matches: 15. The CDR3 is 19 residues long. In assigning cohorts, the study relied on participant-reported clinical history. Assay: immunoSEQ multiplex PCR; the TCRdb copy retains only in-frame clones and omits some. This table holds 400,000 or so clones, more than 75% found once. This TCR was recovered from a man aged 35-49 years in a cohort exposed to, infected with or recovered from COVID-19 (not recorded which). The sequenced sample was PBMCs or T cells enriched from blood (not recorded which). This chain uses TRBV5-1 with TRBJ2-1; 13 bases match TRBD2. The CDR3 coding sequence is TGCGCCAGCAGCCTCCGCCCCTTGGGACTAGCGGGATTTCACAATGAGCAGTTCTTC. As protein: CASSLRPLGLAGFHNEQFF.